A single sample is the source of the 2 T cell receptor beta chains below, sequenced in a study of cytomegalovirus exposure and HLA in healthy donors. In the PCR, 60 Vbeta and 13 Jbeta primers were used. TCRdb keeps only in-frame clones here, not all; method: immunoSEQ multiplex PCR. The data show around 120,000 clones, approximately 77% seen once. Specimen: PBMCs. These TCRs come from a man younger than 35 in good health and CMV-seronegative.

CDR3 coding DNA: TGTGCCCCTAGCAGACGTCGAAGCACTGAAGCTTTCTTT. Its protein product is CAPSRRRSTEAFF. The chain is built from TRBV19 and TRBJ1-1; D unclear. There are 13 residues in the CDR3. Germline assignment: CDR1 LNHDA and CDR2 SQIVND (reference sequence). The germline V and J ends were trimmed by 11 bases and 4 bases, with 17 bases remaining between them.

This clone was detected a few times. This sequence joins TRBV4-1 and TRBJ1-4; D unresolved. Trimming left V 0 bases short and J 8 bases short, with 13 bases between. This CDR3 has 15 residues. Germline CDR1 MGHRA, CDR2 YSYEKL. The CDR3 DNA reads TGCGCCAGCAGCCAAGATGGTGGCAGCGGCGAAAAACTGTTTTTT. Its protein product is CASSQDGGSGEKLFF.